This TCR beta chain was retrieved from a study of T cells in Graves' hyperthyroidism and ophthalmopathy. CDR3 length: 13 residues. Looked up from germline, CDR1 is GTSNPN and CDR2 is SVGIG (reference sequence). The V end was cut by 2 bases, the J end by 0 bases, with 5 bases between. This clonotype was observed many times. TCR beta CDR3 regions were amplified from RNA. With the HTBI primer set, the TCR CDR3 went through a first round of RT-PCR. TCRdb re-analysed the multiplex PCR reads in MiXCR, keeping a single row per CDR3 protein. Of about 480,000 distinct CDR3 sequences listed, 13% to 15% were seen once; the top ten hold around a sixth.

Sample: blood. The J gene is TRBJ1-5, the V gene TRBV30; D unresolved. The receptor was derived from a woman between 18 and 29 years old with Graves' hyperthyroidism. The CDR3 DNA sequence: TGTGCCTGGAGTATAACTAGCAATCAGCCCCAGCATTTT. Translated, it gives CAWSITSNQPQHF.